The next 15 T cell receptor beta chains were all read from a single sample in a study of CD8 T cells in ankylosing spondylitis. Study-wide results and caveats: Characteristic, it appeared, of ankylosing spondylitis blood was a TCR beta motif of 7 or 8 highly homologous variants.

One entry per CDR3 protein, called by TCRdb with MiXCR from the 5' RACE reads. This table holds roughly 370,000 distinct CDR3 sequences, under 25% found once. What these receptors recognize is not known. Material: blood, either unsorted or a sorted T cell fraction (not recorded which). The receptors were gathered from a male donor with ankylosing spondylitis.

The CDR3 protein is CASSLESDSPLHF. In DNA, the CDR3 is TGCGCCAGCAGCTTGGAATCTGATTCACCCCTCCACTTT. This rearrangement joins TRBV5-1 to TRBJ1-6, with no clear D. From germline, CDR1 is SGHRS and CDR2 YFSETQ. V lost 0 bases and J lost 8, with 6 bases in between. The CDR3 contains 13 residues.

CDR3 coding DNA: TGCAGTGCTAGAGACAGGGGTAATTCACCCCTCCACTTT. This sequence encodes CSARDRGNSPLHF. The rearrangement joins TRBV20-1 to TRBJ1-6, with D perhaps matching TRBD1 (6 bases). The CDR3 runs 13 residues. V lost 0 bases to trimming and J lost 6 bases, with 6 bases between them. In germline, CDR1 is DFQATT, CDR2 SNEGSKA (reference sequence).

Here the CDR3 reads CASSFPGGTGGTQYF. The CDR3 bases are TGTGCCAGCAGCTTTCCTGGCGGAACCGGTGGGACCCAGTACTTC. The rearrangement joins TRBV7-2 to TRBJ2-5, with D unresolved. This CDR3 has 15 amino acids. The germline V and J ends were trimmed by 3 bases and 7 bases, with 18 bases remaining between them. Germline loops: CDR1 SGHTA, CDR2 FQGNSA.

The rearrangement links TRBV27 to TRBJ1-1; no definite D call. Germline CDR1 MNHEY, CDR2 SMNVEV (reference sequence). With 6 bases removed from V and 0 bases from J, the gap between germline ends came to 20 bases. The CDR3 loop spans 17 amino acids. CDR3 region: CASRKAQDGWLNTEAFF. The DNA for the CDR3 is TGTGCCAGCAGGAAGGCCCAGGACGGGTGGTTGAACACTGAAGCTTTCTTT.

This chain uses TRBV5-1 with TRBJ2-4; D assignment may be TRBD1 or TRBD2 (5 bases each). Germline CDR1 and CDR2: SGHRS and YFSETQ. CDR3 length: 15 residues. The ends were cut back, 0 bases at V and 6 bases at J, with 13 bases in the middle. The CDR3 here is CASSLGRGIGNIQYF. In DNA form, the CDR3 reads TGCGCCAGCAGCTTGGGTCGGGGCATCGGAAACATTCAGTACTTC.

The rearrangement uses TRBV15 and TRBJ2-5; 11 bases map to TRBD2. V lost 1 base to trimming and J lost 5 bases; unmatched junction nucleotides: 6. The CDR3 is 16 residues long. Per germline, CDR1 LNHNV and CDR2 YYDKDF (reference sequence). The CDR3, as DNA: TGTGCCACCAGCAGAGGTACTAGCGGGAGATCGGAGACCCAGTACTTC. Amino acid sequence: CATSRGTSGRSETQYF. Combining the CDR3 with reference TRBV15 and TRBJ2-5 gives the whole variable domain DAMVIQNPRYQVTQFGKPVTLSCSQTLNHNVMYWYQQKSSQAPKLLFHYYDKDFNNEADTPDNFQSRRPNTSFCFLDIRSPGLGDTAMYLCATSRGTSGRSETQYFGPGTRLLVL.

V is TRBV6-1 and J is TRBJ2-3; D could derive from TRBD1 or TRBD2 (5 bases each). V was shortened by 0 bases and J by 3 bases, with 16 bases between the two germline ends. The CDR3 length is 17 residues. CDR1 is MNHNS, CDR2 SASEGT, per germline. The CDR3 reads CASSEAWDGLGTDTQYF. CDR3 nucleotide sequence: TGTGCCAGCAGTGAAGCGTGGGACGGTCTGGGGACAGATACGCAGTATTTT.

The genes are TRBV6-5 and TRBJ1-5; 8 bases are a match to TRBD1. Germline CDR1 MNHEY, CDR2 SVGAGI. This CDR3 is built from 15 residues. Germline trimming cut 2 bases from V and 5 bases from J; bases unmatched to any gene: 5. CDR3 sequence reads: CASSYGQGRDQPQHF. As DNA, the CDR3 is TGTGCCAGCAGTTACGGACAGGGCCGCGATCAGCCCCAGCATTTT.

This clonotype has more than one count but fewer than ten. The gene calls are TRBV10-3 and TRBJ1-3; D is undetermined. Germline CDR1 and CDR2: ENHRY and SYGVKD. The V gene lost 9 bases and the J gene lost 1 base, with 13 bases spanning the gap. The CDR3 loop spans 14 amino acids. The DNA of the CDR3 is TGTGCCATTCATGCCCCGGGATCTGGAAACACCATATATTTT. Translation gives CAIHAPGSGNTIYF.

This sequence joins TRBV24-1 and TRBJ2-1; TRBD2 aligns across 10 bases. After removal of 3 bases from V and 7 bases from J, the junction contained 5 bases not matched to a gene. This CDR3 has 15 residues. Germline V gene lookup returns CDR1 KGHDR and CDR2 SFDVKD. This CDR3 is CATSDARTSGNEQFF. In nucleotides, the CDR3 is TGTGCCACCAGTGATGCCAGGACTAGCGGAAATGAGCAGTTCTTC.

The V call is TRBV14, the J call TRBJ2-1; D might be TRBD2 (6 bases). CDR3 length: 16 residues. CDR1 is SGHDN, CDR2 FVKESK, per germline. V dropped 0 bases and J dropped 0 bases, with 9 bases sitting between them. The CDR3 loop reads CASSQDAGGSYNEQFF. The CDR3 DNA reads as TGTGCCAGCAGCCAAGACGCCGGGGGCTCCTACAATGAGCAGTTCTTC.

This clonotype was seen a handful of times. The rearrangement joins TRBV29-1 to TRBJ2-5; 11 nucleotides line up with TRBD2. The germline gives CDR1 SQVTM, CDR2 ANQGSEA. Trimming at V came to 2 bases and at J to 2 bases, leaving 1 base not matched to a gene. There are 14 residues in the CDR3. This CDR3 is CSVETSGRQETQYF. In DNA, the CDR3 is TGCAGCGTTGAAACTAGCGGGAGACAAGAGACCCAGTACTTC. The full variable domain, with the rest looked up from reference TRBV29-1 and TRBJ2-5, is SAVISQKPSRDICQRGTSLTIQCQVDSQVTMMFWYRQQPGQSLTLIATANQGSEATYESGFVIDKFPISRPNLTFSTLTVSNMSPEDSSIYLCSVETSGRQETQYFGPGTRLLVL.

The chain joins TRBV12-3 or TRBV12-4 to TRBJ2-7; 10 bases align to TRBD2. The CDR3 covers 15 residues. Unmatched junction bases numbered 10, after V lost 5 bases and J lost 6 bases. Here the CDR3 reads CASSVTSSGRAEQYF. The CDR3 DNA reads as TGTGCCAGCAGTGTCACCTCTAGCGGGAGAGCCGAGCAGTACTTC.

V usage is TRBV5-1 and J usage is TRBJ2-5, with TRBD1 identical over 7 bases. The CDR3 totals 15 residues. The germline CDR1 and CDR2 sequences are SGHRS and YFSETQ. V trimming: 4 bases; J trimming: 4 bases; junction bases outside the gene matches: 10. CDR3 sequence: CASSPQAGGAETQYF. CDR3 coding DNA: TGCGCCAGCAGCCCCCAAGCAGGGGGAGCAGAGACCCAGTACTTC.

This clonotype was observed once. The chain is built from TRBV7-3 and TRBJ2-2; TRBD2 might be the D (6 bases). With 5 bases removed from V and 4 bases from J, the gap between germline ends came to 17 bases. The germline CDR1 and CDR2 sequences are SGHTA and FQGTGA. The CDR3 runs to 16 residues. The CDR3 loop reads CASSLDGLAPTGELFF. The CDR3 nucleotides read TGTGCCAGCAGCCTAGACGGGCTAGCGCCCACCGGGGAGCTGTTTTTT.